The T cell receptor (beta chain) described here comes from a study of blood T cell repertoires in COVID-19. In the study's own analysis: The assay estimated nucleated cells by amplifying reference gene primers. Repertoires were generated with immunoSEQ multiplex PCR, while TCRdb's copy carries only in-frame clones and drops some. That table is the source of V, J and clone size, and D and trimming were worked out from the DNA. Among under 450,000 clones listed, around 89% were seen once. CDR1 LNHDA and CDR2 SQIVND come from the germline V gene (reference sequence). CDR3 length: 14 amino acids. Deletions cut 8 bases from V and 10 bases from J, with 18 bases between.

The V gene is TRBV19, the J gene TRBJ1-6; a possible D gene is TRBD1 (5 bases). The sequence was obtained from a woman between 40 and 55 years old with COVID-19, enrolled during active disease. The sequenced sample was peripheral blood. The CDR3 spells CASGLDREGSPLHF. In DNA form, the CDR3 reads TGTGCCAGTGGCCTCGACAGAGAAGGGTCACCCCTCCACTTT. Supplemented by reference TRBV19 and TRBJ1-6, the full variable domain reads DGGITQSPKYLFRKEGQNVTLSCEQNLNHDAMYWYRQDPGQGLRLIYYSQIVNDFQKGDIAEGYSVSREKKESFPLTVTSAQKNPTAFYLCASGLDREGSPLHFGNGTRLTVT.